The next 26 T cell receptor beta chains were all read from a single sample in a study of blood T cells in healthy people across ages. A J-beta primer mix and a sample-barcoded 5' primer were used in a second PCR of about 7 to 11 cycles. TCRdb re-called the 5' RACE reads through MiXCR, storing one row per CDR3 protein. Of some 1,800,000 distinct CDR3 sequences listed, about two fifths are singletons. The sequenced sample was blood. These receptors all stem from a human donor in good health.

V gene TRBV20-1 combines with J gene TRBJ1-2; D remains unclear. Trimming took off 3 bases at V and 7 bases at J, with 12 bases between the two ends. The CDR3 loop spans 12 amino acids. Germline CDR1 reads DFQATT; CDR2 reads SNEGSKA (reference sequence). The CDR3 sequence: CSASTSNGGYTF. In DNA form, the CDR3 reads TGCAGTGCTAGTACGAGTAACGGTGGCTACACCTTC.

V and J are TRBV6-2 or TRBV6-3 and TRBJ1-2; D is unclear. This CDR3 has 14 amino acids. CDR1 is MNHEY and CDR2 is SVGEGT in the germline V gene. Trimming removed 5 bases at V and 4 bases at J, with 14 bases between. The CDR3: CASSPNRQVYGYTF. Here the CDR3 DNA reads TGTGCCAGCAGTCCAAACCGACAAGTCTATGGCTACACCTTC.

The genes are TRBV12-3 or TRBV12-4 and TRBJ1-5; the match to TRBD1 covers 7 bases. The CDR3 covers 14 residues. V gave up 6 bases and J gave up 7 bases; unmatched junction bases: 9. CDR3: CASSNRDSWQPQHF. Written as DNA, the CDR3 is TGTGCCAGCAGCAACCGGGACAGTTGGCAGCCCCAGCATTTT.

The chain joins TRBV6-6 to TRBJ1-5; 10 nucleotides line up with TRBD1. Germline CDR1 is MNHNY and CDR2 is SVGAGI (reference sequence). The CDR3 contains 16 residues. The ends lost 2 bases at V and 6 bases at J; junction bases unmatched: 7. The CDR3 DNA reads TGTGCCAGCAGTTACCACCGGGACAGGGGTGGTCAGCCCCAGCATTTT. This encodes CASSYHRDRGGQPQHF.

About this clonotype: The CDR3 end shows no conserved phenylalanine or tryptophan, and so a read error is likely. V is TRBV6-6 and J is TRBJ2-7; 10 bases are shared with TRBD1. Per the germline V gene, CDR1 is MNHNY and CDR2 is SVGAGI (reference sequence). Trimming at V came to 3 bases and at J to 2 bases, leaving 1 base not matched to a gene. The CDR3 has 14 residues. In DNA, the CDR3 is TGTGCCAGCAGTTATGACAGGGGGCCCTACGAGCAGTACATC. Its protein is CASSYDRGPYEQYI.

The chain joins TRBV29-1 to TRBJ2-5; D possibly matches TRBD1 or TRBD2 (5 bases each). The germline gives CDR1 SQVTM, CDR2 ANQGSEA. The CDR3 covers 13 residues. Trimming shortened V by 2 bases and J by 5 bases, and 12 bases separated the two germline ends. CDR3 amino acids: CSVEPGLGETQYF. CDR3 nucleotide sequence: TGCAGCGTTGAACCGGGGCTAGGCGAGACCCAGTACTTC.

The sample holds a few counts of this clonotype. This chain connects TRBV3-1 to TRBJ1-2; D call uncertain. Looked up from germline, CDR1 is LGHDT and CDR2 is YNNKEL (reference sequence). This CDR3 has 15 residues. The V gene lost 1 base and the J gene lost 6 bases, with 15 bases spanning the gap. The CDR3 is CASSQADIFSHGYTF. CDR3 sequence (DNA): TGTGCCAGCAGCCAAGCAGATATATTCTCTCATGGCTACACCTTC.

The J gene is TRBJ2-2, the V gene TRBV27, with a possible D match to TRBD1 (5 bases). Germline V gene lookup returns CDR1 MNHEY and CDR2 SMNVEV (reference sequence). CDR3 size: 15 residues. Trimming left V 5 bases short and J 6 bases short, with 16 bases between. As DNA, the CDR3 is TGTGCCAGCAGTCGAATCAGGGCCTCTTCCGGGGAGCTGTTTTTT. Residues: CASSRIRASSGELFF.

The V call is TRBV6-2 or TRBV6-3, the J call TRBJ2-7; the D gene is possibly TRBD2 (6 bases). V lost 6 bases and J 4 bases, leaving 25 bases between the germline ends. Germline assignment: CDR1 MNHEY and CDR2 SVGEGT. CDR3 size: 17 residues. The CDR3 nucleotides are TGTGCCAGCAGCTCTATCCTGGGGGGTACTTTTGGTTACGAGCAGTACTTC. This translates into CASSSILGGTFGYEQYF.

The gene calls are TRBV3-1 and TRBJ1-2; D gene ambiguous. The CDR3 is made up of 16 amino acids. Germline loops: CDR1 LGHDT, CDR2 YNNKEL (reference sequence). Trimming removed 0 bases from V and 0 bases from J, with 11 bases in between. The CDR3 sequence is CASSQDWNIANYGYTF. The CDR3 DNA is TGTGCCAGCAGCCAAGATTGGAACATAGCTAACTATGGCTACACCTTC.

This clonotype turned up a few times. The chain is built from TRBV5-1 and TRBJ1-2, with TRBD1 identical over 7 bases. V gave up 0 bases and J gave up 5 bases; unmatched junction bases: 4. Germline CDR1 and CDR2: SGHRS and YFSETQ. The CDR3 is made up of 14 amino acids. Written as DNA, the CDR3 is TGCGCCAGCAGCTTGGTACAGGGGCGATATGGCTACACCTTC. Residues: CASSLVQGRYGYTF.

This clonotype was picked up one time. J is TRBJ1-4 and V is TRBV7-9, with D possibly matching TRBD1 (5 bases). The germline gives CDR1 SEHNR, CDR2 FQNEAQ (reference sequence). The CDR3 runs 15 residues. V was cut by 5 bases and J by 1 base, with 11 bases left in between. This chain's CDR3 is CASSGIRVTNEKLFF. CDR3 in DNA: TGTGCCAGCAGCGGAATCAGGGTAACTAATGAAAAACTGTTTTTT.

This rearrangement joins TRBV14 to TRBJ2-4, with TRBD2 as a possible D gene (5 bases). Matching the DNA end better, TRBJ2-7 makes the J call doubtful. The V gene's germline CDR1 is SGHDN and CDR2 FVKESK. The CDR3 totals 13 residues. DNA of the CDR3: TGTGCCAGCAGCCAAGAGGAGGACTACGAGCAGTACTTC. Its translation: CASSQEEDYEQYF.

In regard to this clonotype: A junction boundary mismatches the germline segment, possibly from a read error. The rearrangement uses TRBV12-3 or TRBV12-4 and TRBJ2-1; D ambiguous. This CDR3 is 15 amino acids long. The CDR3: CASSPPLASYDEQFF. The DNA of the CDR3 is TGTGCCAGCAGTCCACCGCTGGCCTCCTACGATGAGCAGTTCTTC.

This clonotype occurred once. The V call is TRBV12-3 or TRBV12-4, the J call TRBJ2-7; perhaps TRBD1 as D (5 bases). This CDR3 comprises 12 residues. The V gene lost 10 bases and the J gene lost 2 bases, with 12 bases spanning the gap. The CDR3 bases are TGTGCCAACCGAAGACAGACCTACGAGCAGTACTTC. It codes for CANRRQTYEQYF.

The V and J genes are TRBV5-1 and TRBJ1-1; no clear D gene. The CDR3 extends over 13 amino acids. Germline-derived CDR1 and CDR2 are SGHRS and YFSETQ. V lost 1 base and J 7 bases, leaving 11 bases between the germline ends. The CDR3 region is CASSLTRKDEAFF. For the CDR3, the DNA is TGCGCCAGCAGCTTGACACGGAAGGATGAAGCTTTCTTT.

V is TRBV20-1 and J is TRBJ2-5, with TRBD1 matching 8 bases. The CDR3 has 15 residues. The germline V gene has CDR1 DFQATT and CDR2 SNEGSKA (reference sequence). The junction had 8 bases not matched to a gene; V was cut back by 1 base and J by 4 bases. The CDR3 nucleotides read TGCAGTGCTAGAGGCCGGGGCAGGGGGCGAGAGACCCAGTACTTC. It encodes CSARGRGRGRETQYF.

The chain uses TRBV29-1 and TRBJ2-5; the match to TRBD2 covers 10 bases. This CDR3 spans 18 amino acids. The germline gives CDR1 SQVTM, CDR2 ANQGSEA. The J segment lost 2 bases and the V segment lost 3 bases, leaving 15 bases of the junction unmatched. The CDR3 nucleotides are TGCAGCGTTGACCCAGGCGTAAGGGGACTAGCGAGACAAGAGACCCAGTACTTC. Protein sequence: CSVDPGVRGLARQETQYF.

The rearrangement links TRBV4-3 to TRBJ1-2; D uncertain. Germline V gene lookup returns CDR1 LGHNA and CDR2 YSLEER. This CDR3 has 15 residues. The V end lost 0 bases, the J end lost 4 bases, and 12 bases lay between the germline ends. The CDR3 DNA is TGCGCCAGCAGCCAAGATATCCCGGGGAGCTATGGCTACACCTTC. Protein: CASSQDIPGSYGYTF.

The chain joins TRBV13 to TRBJ2-3; D is undetermined. This CDR3 is built from 14 residues. Trimming cost V 4 bases and J 5 bases, with 13 bases left between them. The V gene's germline CDR1 is PRHDT and CDR2 FYEKMQ (reference sequence). The CDR3, as DNA: TGTGCCAGCAGCTCACTTATGGTAGGAGATACGCAGTATTTT. It codes for CASSSLMVGDTQYF.

This clonotype was picked up a small number of times. V is TRBV6-2 or TRBV6-3 and J is TRBJ2-7; 8 nucleotides line up with TRBD1. This CDR3 has 15 amino acids. With V trimmed by 2 bases and J by 6 bases, 9 bases remained unmatched. Per germline, CDR1 MNHEY and CDR2 SVGEGT. The CDR3 loop is CASSYRGTGGGEQYF. CDR3 bases: TGTGCCAGCAGTTACAGGGGGACAGGAGGTGGCGAGCAGTACTTC.

The genes are TRBV15 and TRBJ1-2; 10 nucleotides match TRBD1. Per the germline V gene, CDR1 is LNHNV and CDR2 is YYDKDF (reference sequence). The V gene end was trimmed by 0 bases and the J gene end by 2 bases; junction bases not matched to a gene: 0. There are 15 residues in the CDR3. CDR3 loop: CATSREGQGNYGYTF. In nucleotides, the CDR3 is TGTGCCACCAGCAGAGAGGGACAGGGGAACTATGGCTACACCTTC. The entire variable domain, with the rest obtained from reference TRBV15 and TRBJ1-2, is as follows: DAMVIQNPRYQVTQFGKPVTLSCSQTLNHNVMYWYQQKSSQAPKLLFHYYDKDFNNEADTPDNFQSRRPNTSFCFLDIRSPGLGDTAMYLCATSREGQGNYGYTFGSGTRLTVV.

V is TRBV4-3 and J is TRBJ2-1, with no clear D. CDR1 is LGHNA and CDR2 is YSLEER in the germline V gene. Trimming left V 1 base short and J 7 bases short, with 8 bases between. The CDR3 has 13 residues. CDR3 nucleotides: TGCGCCAGCAGCCAAGTGTTCCGTAATGAGCAGTTCTTC. Its protein product is CASSQVFRNEQFF.

The chain combines TRBV11-2 with TRBJ2-1; 13 nucleotides line up with TRBD2. J was trimmed by 4 bases and V by 2 bases; bases with no gene match: 8. The CDR3 runs 18 residues. Germline CDR1 is SGHAT and CDR2 is FQNNGV. CDR3 region: CASSLMYRGLAGYNEQFF. CDR3 bases: TGTGCCAGCAGCTTAATGTATCGGGGACTAGCGGGGTACAATGAGCAGTTCTTC.

This chain joins TRBV9 and TRBJ1-2, with D possibly being TRBD1 (6 bases). Trimming left V 4 bases short and J 8 bases short, with 24 bases between. Germline CDR1 is SGDLS and CDR2 is YYNGEE. The CDR3 length is 16 residues. CDR3 bases: TGTGCCAGCAGCTCGCCCCCCGGGGAGGAGGGGGGAGGCTACACCTTC. It is translated as CASSSPPGEEGGGYTF.

The table lists this clonotype with a few counts. V is TRBV7-8 and J is TRBJ2-7, with 9 bases fitting TRBD1. CDR1 and CDR2 from the germline V gene are SGHVS and FQNEAQ. Trimming took 1 base from V and 3 from J; bases not matched to a gene: 10. The CDR3 runs 17 residues. This chain's CDR3 is CASSLDAETGGIYEQYF. In DNA form, the CDR3 reads TGTGCCAGCAGCTTAGACGCGGAGACAGGGGGTATCTACGAGCAGTACTTC.